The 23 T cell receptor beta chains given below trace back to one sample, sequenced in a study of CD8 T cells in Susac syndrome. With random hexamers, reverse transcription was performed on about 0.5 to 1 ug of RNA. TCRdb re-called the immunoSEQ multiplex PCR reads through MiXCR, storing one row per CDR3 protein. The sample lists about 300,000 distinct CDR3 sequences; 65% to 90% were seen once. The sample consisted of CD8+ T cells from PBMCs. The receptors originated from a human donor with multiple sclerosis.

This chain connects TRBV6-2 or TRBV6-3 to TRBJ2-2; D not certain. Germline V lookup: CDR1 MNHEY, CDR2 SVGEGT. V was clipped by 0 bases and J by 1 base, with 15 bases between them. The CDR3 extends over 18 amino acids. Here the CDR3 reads CASSYSRATALNTGELFF. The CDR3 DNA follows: TGTGCCAGCAGTTACTCGCGAGCGACCGCTTTGAACACCGGGGAGCTGTTTTTT.

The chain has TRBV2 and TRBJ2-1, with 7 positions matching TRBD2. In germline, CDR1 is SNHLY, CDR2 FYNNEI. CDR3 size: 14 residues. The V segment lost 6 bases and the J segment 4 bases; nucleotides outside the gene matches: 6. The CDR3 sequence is CASRAGPYYNEQFF. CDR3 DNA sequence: TGTGCCAGCAGAGCGGGGCCGTATTACAATGAGCAGTTCTTC. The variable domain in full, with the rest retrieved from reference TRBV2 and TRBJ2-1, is EPEVTQTPSHQVTQMGQEVILRCVPISNHLYFYWYRQILGQKVEFLVSFYNNEISEKSEIFDDQFSVERPDGSNFTLKIRSTKLEDSAMYFCASRAGPYYNEQFFGPGTRLTVL.

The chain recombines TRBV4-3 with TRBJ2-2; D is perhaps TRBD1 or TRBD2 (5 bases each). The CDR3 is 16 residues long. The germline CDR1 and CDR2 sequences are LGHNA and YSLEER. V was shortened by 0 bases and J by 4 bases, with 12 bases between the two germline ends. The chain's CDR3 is CASSQDRGATTGELFF. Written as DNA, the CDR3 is TGCGCCAGCAGCCAAGATCGAGGGGCCACCACCGGGGAGCTGTTTTTT.

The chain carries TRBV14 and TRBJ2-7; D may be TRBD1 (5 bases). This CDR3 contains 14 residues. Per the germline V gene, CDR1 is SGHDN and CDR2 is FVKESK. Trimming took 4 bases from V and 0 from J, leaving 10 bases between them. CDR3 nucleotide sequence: TGTGCCAGCAGCCTTACGACAGACTCCTACGAGCAGTACTTC. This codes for CASSLTTDSYEQYF.

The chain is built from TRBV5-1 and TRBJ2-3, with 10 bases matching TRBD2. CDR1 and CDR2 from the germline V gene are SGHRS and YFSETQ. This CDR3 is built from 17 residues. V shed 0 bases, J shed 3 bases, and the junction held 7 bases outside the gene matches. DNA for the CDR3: TGCGCCAGCAGCTTGGGACTTCTAGCGGGAGCTACAGATACGCAGTATTTT. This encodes CASSLGLLAGATDTQYF.

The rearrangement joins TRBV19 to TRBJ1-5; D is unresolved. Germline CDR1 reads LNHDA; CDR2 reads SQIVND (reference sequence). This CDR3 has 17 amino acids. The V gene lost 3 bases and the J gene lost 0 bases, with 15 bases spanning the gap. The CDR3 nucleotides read TGTGCCAGTAGTATTGGAACAGCCGTTTATAGCAATCAGCCCCAGCATTTT. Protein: CASSIGTAVYSNQPQHF.

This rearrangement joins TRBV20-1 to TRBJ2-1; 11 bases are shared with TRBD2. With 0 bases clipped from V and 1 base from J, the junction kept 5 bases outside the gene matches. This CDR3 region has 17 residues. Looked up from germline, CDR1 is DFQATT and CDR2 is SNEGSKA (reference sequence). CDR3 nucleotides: TGCAGTGCTAGAGAACAACTAGCGGGGGCTTCCTACAATGAGCAGTTCTTC. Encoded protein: CSAREQLAGASYNEQFF.

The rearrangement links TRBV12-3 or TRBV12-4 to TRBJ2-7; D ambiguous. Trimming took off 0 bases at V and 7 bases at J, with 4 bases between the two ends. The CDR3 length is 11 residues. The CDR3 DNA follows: TGTGCCAGCAGTTTAGCTCGGGAGCAGTACTTC. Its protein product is CASSLAREQYF.

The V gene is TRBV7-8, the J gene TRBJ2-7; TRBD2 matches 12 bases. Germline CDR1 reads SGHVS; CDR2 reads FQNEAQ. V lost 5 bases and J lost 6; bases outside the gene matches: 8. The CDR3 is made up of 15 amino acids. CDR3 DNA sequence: TGTGCCAGCAGCCTCCGACTAGCGGGAGCTATCGAGCAGTACTTC. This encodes CASSLRLAGAIEQYF.

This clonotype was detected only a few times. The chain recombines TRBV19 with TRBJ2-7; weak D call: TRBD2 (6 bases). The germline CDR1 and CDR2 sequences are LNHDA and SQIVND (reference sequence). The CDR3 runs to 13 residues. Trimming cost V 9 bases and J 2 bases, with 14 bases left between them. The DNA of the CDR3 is TGTGCCAGCGGGCAGGGACTCCCCTACGAGCAGTACTTC. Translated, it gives CASGQGLPYEQYF.

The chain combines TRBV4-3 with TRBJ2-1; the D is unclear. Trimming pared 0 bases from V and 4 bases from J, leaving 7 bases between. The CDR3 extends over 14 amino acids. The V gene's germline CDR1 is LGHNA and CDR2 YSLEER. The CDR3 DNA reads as TGCGCCAGCAGCCAAGAGTCGGGTTACAATGAGCAGTTCTTC. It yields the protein CASSQESGYNEQFF.

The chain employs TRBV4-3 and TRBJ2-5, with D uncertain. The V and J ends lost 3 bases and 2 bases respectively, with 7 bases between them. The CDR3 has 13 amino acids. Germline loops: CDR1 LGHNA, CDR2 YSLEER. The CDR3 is CASSQEEQETQYF. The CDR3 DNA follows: TGCGCCAGCAGCCAGGAAGAACAAGAGACCCAGTACTTC.

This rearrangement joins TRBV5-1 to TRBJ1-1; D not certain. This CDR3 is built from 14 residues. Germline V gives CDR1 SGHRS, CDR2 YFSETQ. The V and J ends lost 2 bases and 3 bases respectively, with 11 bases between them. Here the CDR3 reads CASSLRHPDTEAFF. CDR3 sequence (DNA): TGCGCCAGCAGCTTAAGGCACCCCGACACTGAAGCTTTCTTT.

CDR3 sequence (DNA): TGTGCCAGCAGGACAGGGACCATTTCTGAAGCTTTCTTT. Translated: CASRTGTISEAFF. This chain uses TRBV25-1 with TRBJ1-1, with 7 bases fitting TRBD1. Unmatched junction bases numbered 7, after V lost 6 bases and J lost 6 bases. Germline values: CDR1 MGHDK, CDR2 SYGVNS. The CDR3 sequence is 13 residues long.

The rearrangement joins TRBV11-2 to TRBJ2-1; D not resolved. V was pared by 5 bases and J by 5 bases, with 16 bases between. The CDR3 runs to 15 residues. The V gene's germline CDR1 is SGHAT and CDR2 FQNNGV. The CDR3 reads CASSLPGPLNNEQFF. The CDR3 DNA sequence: TGTGCCAGCAGCCTTCCGGGCCCGTTAAACAATGAGCAGTTCTTC.

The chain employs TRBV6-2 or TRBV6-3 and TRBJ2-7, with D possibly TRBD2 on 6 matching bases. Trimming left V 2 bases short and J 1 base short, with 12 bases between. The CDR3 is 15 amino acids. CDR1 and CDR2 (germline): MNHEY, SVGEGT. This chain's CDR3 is CASSYTREVSYEQYF. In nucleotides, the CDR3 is TGTGCCAGCAGTTACACCAGGGAGGTATCCTACGAGCAGTACTTC.

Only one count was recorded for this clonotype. CDR3 amino acids: CSANVLANTEAFF. The CDR3 nucleotides read TGCAGTGCCAATGTTCTAGCGAACACTGAAGCTTTCTTT. The chain links TRBV20-1 to TRBJ1-1, with D unresolved. Trimming cost V 6 bases and J 1 base, with 12 bases left between them. This CDR3 has 13 residues. CDR1 is DFQATT and CDR2 is SNEGSKA in the germline V gene (reference sequence).

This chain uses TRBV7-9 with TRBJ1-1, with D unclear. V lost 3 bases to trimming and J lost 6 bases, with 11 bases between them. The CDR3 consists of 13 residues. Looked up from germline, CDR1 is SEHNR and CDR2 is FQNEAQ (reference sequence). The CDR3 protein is CASSFWGDAEAFF. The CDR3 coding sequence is TGTGCCAGCAGCTTTTGGGGAGATGCTGAAGCTTTCTTT.

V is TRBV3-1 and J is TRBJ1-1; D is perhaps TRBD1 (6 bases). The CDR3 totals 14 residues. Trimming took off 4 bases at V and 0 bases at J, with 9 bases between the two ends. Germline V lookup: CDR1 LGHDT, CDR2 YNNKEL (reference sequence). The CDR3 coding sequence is TGTGCCAGCAGCCCCGAGGGGGTGAACACTGAAGCTTTCTTT. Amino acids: CASSPEGVNTEAFF.

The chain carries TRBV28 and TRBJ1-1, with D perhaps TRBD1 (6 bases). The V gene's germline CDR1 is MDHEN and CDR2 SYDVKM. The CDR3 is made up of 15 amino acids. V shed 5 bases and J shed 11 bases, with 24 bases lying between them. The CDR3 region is CASSTPGQQVQKAFF. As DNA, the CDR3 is TGTGCCAGCAGTACGCCGGGACAACAGGTCCAAAAGGCTTTCTTT. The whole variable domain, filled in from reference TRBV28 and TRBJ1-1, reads DVKVTQSSRYLVKRTGEKVFLECVQDMDHENMFWYRQDPGLGLRLIYFSYDVKMKEKGDIPEGYSVSREKKERFSLILESASTNQTSMYLCASSTPGQQVQKAFFGQGTRLTVV.

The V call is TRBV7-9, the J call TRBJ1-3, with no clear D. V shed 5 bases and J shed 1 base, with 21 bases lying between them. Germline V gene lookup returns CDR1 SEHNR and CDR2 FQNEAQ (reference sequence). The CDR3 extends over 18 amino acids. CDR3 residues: CASSAIRTALGSGNTIYF. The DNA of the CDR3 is TGTGCCAGCAGCGCGATCCGGACCGCCCTGGGATCTGGAAACACCATATATTTT.

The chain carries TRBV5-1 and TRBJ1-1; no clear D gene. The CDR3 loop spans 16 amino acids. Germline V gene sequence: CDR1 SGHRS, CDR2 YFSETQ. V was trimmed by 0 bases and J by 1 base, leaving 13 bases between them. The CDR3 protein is CASSLALTPGNTEAFF. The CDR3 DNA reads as TGCGCCAGCAGCTTGGCCTTGACACCGGGGAACACTGAAGCTTTCTTT.

In DNA, the CDR3 is TGCAGCGCCCGCAGGGACAATGAGCAGTTCTTC. Translated, it gives CSARRDNEQFF. The gene calls are TRBV29-1 and TRBJ2-1; D might be TRBD1 (5 bases). Per germline, CDR1 SQVTM and CDR2 ANQGSEA. The CDR3 has 11 residues. Deletions cut 7 bases from V and 5 bases from J, with 9 bases between.